These T cell receptor beta chains were read from a single sample in a study of OX40 agonist ivuxolimab in advanced cancers. The table came from immunoSEQ multiplex PCR; TCRdb's copy has only in-frame clones and leaves some out. The data hold fewer than 70,000 clones, with about 90% observed a single time. The source material was CD4+ or CD8+ T cells sorted from blood, sampled in a trial of the OX40 agonist ivuxolimab. Receptor source: an adult with an advanced solid tumor such as melanoma, head and neck, liver or kidney cancer. Each CDR3 is given with its conserved first and last residue. D genes are given only for firm matches. A row's size may be missing; if present it is once, few, many or a size class.

j_call clone_size v_call d_call cdr3_aa cdr3_nt
TRBJ2-1 NA TRBV11-2 TRBD1 CASSLEIRDRNNEQFF TGTGCCAGCAGCTTAGAAATCCGGGACAGGAACAATGAGCAGTTCTTC
TRBJ1-1 NA TRBV6-5 NA CASSHTGLGTEAFF TGTGCCAGCAGCCACACGGGGCTGGGCACTGAAGCTTTCTTT
TRBJ1-5 NA TRBV28 NA CASSPGGLGNQPQHF TGTGCCAGCAGCCCGGGCGGGCTGGGCAATCAGCCCCAGCATTTT
TRBJ2-3 NA TRBV5-8 NA CASRSWGGTDTQYF TGTGCCAGCAGGTCCTGGGGAGGCACAGATACGCAGTATTTT
TRBJ2-2 NA TRBV12-5 NA CASGLVVGGTGELFF TGTGCTAGTGGTTTGGTAGTAGGGGGAACCGGGGAGCTGTTTTTT
TRBJ2-7 NA TRBV10-1 NA CASSESMGSEQYF TGCGCCAGCAGTGAGTCGATGGGGAGCGAGCAGTACTTC
TRBJ2-7 NA TRBV7-9 NA CASSLAQRGDSYEQYF TGTGCCAGCAGCTTAGCGCAAAGGGGGGACTCCTACGAGCAGTACTTC
TRBJ1-6 NA TRBV11-3 NA CASSRDPASPLHF TGTGCCAGCAGCCGGGACCCGGCTTCACCCCTCCACTTT
TRBJ2-2 NA TRBV7-2 NA CASSLVHNTGELFF TGTGCCAGCAGCTTGGTCCACAACACCGGGGAGCTGTTTTTT
TRBJ2-1 once TRBV5-4 TRBD2 CASSFPSGGYNEQFF TGTGCCAGCAGCTTTCCTAGCGGGGGGTACAATGAGCAGTTCTTC
TRBJ1-1 few TRBV5-1 NA CASSLGGAEGEAFF TGCGCCAGCAGCCTCGGGGGGGCAGAGGGTGAAGCTTTCTTT
TRBJ2-5 once TRBV7-9 NA CASSLRGSGTQETQYF TGTGCCAGCAGCTTAAGGGGTAGCGGAACCCAAGAGACCCAGTACTTC
TRBJ2-3 NA TRBV19 TRBD2 CASSFALTSIFDTQYF TGTGCCAGTAGTTTTGCCTTGACTAGCATCTTCGATACGCAGTATTTT
TRBJ2-1 NA TRBV6-6 TRBD1 CASSRDRVANEQFF TGTGCCAGCAGTAGGGACAGGGTGGCCAATGAGCAGTTCTTC
TRBJ2-1 NA TRBV19 NA CASSIGAGTYNEQFF TGTGCCAGTAGTATAGGAGCGGGGACATACAATGAGCAGTTCTTC
TRBJ2-2 NA TRBV27 NA CASSPTSLFSGGELFF TGTGCCAGCAGTCCTACCTCCCTCTTTAGCGGCGGGGAGCTGTTTTTT
TRBJ2-7 once TRBV7-3 NA CASSARVMSEQYF TGTGCCAGCTCAGCTAGGGTGATGAGCGAGCAGTACTTC
TRBJ1-5 NA TRBV28 NA CASSRPPGIGNQPQHF TGTGCCAGCAGCCGACCCCCAGGGATAGGCAATCAGCCCCAGCATTTT
TRBJ1-6 NA TRBV28 TRBD1 CASSRSDRDNSPLHF TGTGCCAGCAGCAGGTCGGACAGGGATAATTCACCCCTCCACTTT
TRBJ2-7 NA TRBV7-3 NA CASSSADGAEQYF TGTGCCAGCAGCTCCGCGGACGGAGCCGAGCAGTACTTC
TRBJ2-6 once TRBV7-3 TRBD2 CASSRGASGSSGANVLTF TGTGCCAGCAGCCGAGGAGCTAGCGGAAGCTCTGGGGCCAACGTCCTGACTTTC
TRBJ2-5 once TRBV6-5 TRBD1 CASSRGLGGPQYF TGTGCCAGCAGTAGGGGGCTGGGTGGCCCCCAGTACTTC
TRBJ1-2 once TRBV5-1 NA CASSLEQGLSGYYGYTF TGCGCCAGCAGCTTGGAACAGGGTCTTTCGGGCTACTATGGCTACACCTTC
TRBJ1-2 NA TRBV7-2 NA CASSSGGGYTF TGTGCCAGCAGTTCCGGGGGTGGCTACACCTTC
TRBJ2-4 NA TRBV6-1 NA CASSDGRGYIQYF TGTGCCAGCAGTGACGGTAGGGGATACATTCAGTACTTC
TRBJ2-3 few TRBV28 NA CASKEGHGPSTDTQYF TGTGCCAGCAAAGAAGGCCATGGGCCTAGCACAGATACGCAGTATTTT
TRBJ2-1 NA TRBV10-3 NA CAISEFGPNEQFF TGTGCCATCAGTGAGTTCGGACCCAATGAGCAGTTCTTC
TRBJ2-7 NA TRBV27 TRBD2 CASSLSQGTSGRRSYEQYF TGTGCCAGCAGTTTATCCCAAGGGACTAGCGGGAGGAGGTCCTACGAGCAGTACTTC
TRBJ2-2 NA TRBV7-9 TRBD2 CASSPSGSRSGGELFF TGTGCCAGCAGCCCGAGCGGGAGCCGTTCCGGCGGGGAGCTGTTTTTT
TRBJ2-7 NA TRBV28 NA CASSLGSYEQYF TGTGCCAGCAGTTTGGGCAGCTACGAGCAGTACTTC
TRBJ1-2 NA TRBV5-1 NA CASSIGTTNYGYTF TGCGCCAGCAGCATAGGGACTACTAACTATGGCTACACCTTC
TRBJ2-7 NA TRBV5-1 TRBD1 CASRWTGGYEQYF TGCGCCAGCAGATGGACAGGGGGCTACGAGCAGTACTTC
TRBJ2-3 NA TRBV5-1 NA CASSLISRTDTQYF TGCGCCAGCAGCTTGATTAGTCGCACAGATACGCAGTATTTT
TRBJ1-1 NA TRBV29-1 NA CSVSTDRKAFF TGCAGCGTTTCCACAGACAGGAAAGCTTTCTTT
TRBJ2-3 NA TRBV7-2 NA CASSLSARETTQYF TGTGCCAGCAGCTTGTCGGCCCGGGAGACTACGCAGTATTTT
TRBJ1-1 NA TRBV5-4 TRBD1 CASSLVPPATDRRRSTEAFF TGTGCCAGCAGCTTGGTCCCACCAGCCACGGACAGGCGTCGTAGCACTGAAGCTTTCTTT
TRBJ2-1 NA TRBV5-4 NA CASSLGEINEQFF TGTGCCAGCAGCTTGGGTGAAATCAATGAGCAGTTCTTC
TRBJ2-7 NA TRBV6-1 TRBD2 CASSERLAGVNEQYF TGTGCCAGCAGTGAGAGACTAGCGGGAGTGAACGAGCAGTACTTC
TRBJ1-1 NA TRBV28 NA CASREEKTEAFF TGTGCCAGCAGAGAGGAGAAAACTGAAGCTTTCTTT
TRBJ2-5 NA TRBV5-6 NA CASSLSQETQYF TGTGCCAGCAGCCTGTCTCAAGAGACCCAGTACTTC
TRBJ2-1 NA TRBV18 TRBD2 CASLTSGRYNEQFF TGTGCCAGCTTGACTAGCGGGAGGTACAATGAGCAGTTCTTC
TRBJ2-7 NA TRBV19 TRBD1 CASSIGDRSSYEQYF TGTGCCAGTAGTATAGGGGACAGAAGCTCCTACGAGCAGTACTTC
TRBJ2-7 once TRBV29-1 TRBD1 CSVQTGGSYEQYF TGCAGCGTTCAGACAGGGGGCTCCTACGAGCAGTACTTC
TRBJ2-5 NA TRBV7-8 NA CASSLVPQKETQYF TGTGCCAGCAGCTTAGTCCCCCAGAAAGAGACCCAGTACTTC
TRBJ2-1 NA TRBV27 TRBD1 CASSLGQGTRQFF TGTGCCAGCAGTCTAGGACAGGGAACGAGGCAGTTCTTC
TRBJ2-7 few TRBV29-1 TRBD2 CSVGGDPYEQYF TGCAGCGTGGGGGGGGATCCCTACGAGCAGTACTTC
TRBJ2-3 NA TRBV7-2 NA CASSSLGRDTQYF TGTGCCAGCAGCTCCCTCGGTAGAGATACGCAGTATTTT
TRBJ2-5 NA TRBV10-3 TRBD2 CAISEYIGAGGRETQYF TGTGCCATCAGTGAATATATCGGGGCGGGGGGCCGAGAGACCCAGTACTTC
TRBJ2-7 once TRBV15 NA CATSRGTGLEQYF TGTGCCACCAGCAGGGGCACAGGGTTGGAGCAGTACTTC
TRBJ2-1 NA TRBV28 NA CASKRRGSYNEQFF TGTGCCAGCAAGCGGAGAGGCTCCTACAATGAGCAGTTCTTC
TRBJ2-5 NA TRBV7-7 TRBD2 CASSPRQRELGETQYF TGTGCTAGCAGCCCGCGTCAGCGGGAGCTAGGGGAGACCCAGTACTTC
TRBJ2-3 NA TRBV4-2 TRBD1 CASSQAGQGADTQYF TGTGCCAGCAGCCAAGCTGGACAGGGAGCAGATACGCAGTATTTT
TRBJ1-2 NA TRBV28 TRBD1 CASRSGQRDYGYTF TGTGCCAGCAGGTCGGGACAGCGGGACTATGGCTACACCTTC
TRBJ1-3 NA TRBV11-3 TRBD1 CASSSRQGGNTIYF TGTGCCAGCAGCTCCCGACAGGGCGGAAACACCATATATTTT
TRBJ2-5 NA TRBV5-1 NA CASSLGSGVEETQYF TGCGCCAGCAGCTTGGGGTCGGGAGTTGAAGAGACCCAGTACTTC
TRBJ2-7 NA TRBV18 TRBD2 CASSRGGSYEQYF TGTGCCAGCTCACGGGGGGGCTCCTACGAGCAGTACTTC
TRBJ2-3 NA TRBV7-3 NA CASSLTGRTDTQYF TGTGCCAGCAGCTTAACTGGGAGGACAGATACGCAGTATTTT
TRBJ1-5 NA TRBV5-6 TRBD1 CASSLGQASNQPQHF TGTGCCAGCAGCCTAGGACAGGCTTCCAATCAGCCCCAGCATTTT
TRBJ2-1 NA TRBV4-3 NA CASSQDGGSYNEQFF TGCGCCAGCAGCCAAGATGGCGGCTCCTACAATGAGCAGTTCTTC